The clone carrying this T cell receptor beta chain showed up many times. Antigen specificity is unknown. Amplification of TCR beta CDR3 regions used RNA transcripts. First-round RT-PCR relied on HTBI primers, and a second-round multiplex PCR came next. TCRdb used MiXCR to reprocess the multiplex PCR reads, holding one entry per CDR3 protein. Among over a million distinct CDR3 sequences, 35% to 40% were seen once, and the ten largest hold 11%. Ages of hyperthyroidism patients ran from 18 to 65, and their diagnoses were new, under 2 months' duration. Orbital computed tomography, thyroid ultrasound, TRAb, serum thyroxine and clinical symptoms formed the basis of diagnosis. These data come from a study of Graves' ophthalmopathy and Graves' hyperthyroidism. The ends were cut back, 6 bases at V and 2 bases at J, with 19 bases in the middle. The CDR3 has 16 residues. Findings and limits, study-wide: Blood samples also showed most expanded thyroid clonotypes exceeding 0.001 frequency.

Sequenced sample: peripheral blood or thyroid tissue (not recorded which). The chain couples TRBV12-3 or TRBV12-4 to TRBJ2-5; either TRBD1 or TRBD2 may supply D (5 bases each). This receptor was obtained from an adult man with Graves' hyperthyroidism. The CDR3 spells CASRPGVEGPQETQYF. The CDR3 DNA is TGTGCCAGCAGGCCCGGGGTAGAGGGGCCGCAAGAGACCCAGTACTTC.